This T cell receptor beta chain is drawn from a study of control samples from healthy donors and cancer patients. The method was immunoSEQ multiplex PCR; TCRdb's version includes in-frame clones alone and lacks a portion of them. The sample has 100,000 or so clones, over 75% seen once. Looked up from germline, CDR1 is MRHNA and CDR2 is SNTAGT. The V gene lost 2 bases and the J gene lost 3 bases, with 29 bases spanning the gap. This CDR3 has 20 residues. This chain links TRBV6-4 with TRBJ2-7; possible D gene TRBD1, 7 bases. This clonotype originated in a woman aged 45 to 65 in good health. The sequencing sample was made of blood. The CDR3 bases are TGTGCCAGCAGTGACGGAAAAGAGGAGGGGGCTAAGACCTACGGCTACGAGCAGTACGTC. Amino acids: CASSDGKEEGAKTYGYEQYV.